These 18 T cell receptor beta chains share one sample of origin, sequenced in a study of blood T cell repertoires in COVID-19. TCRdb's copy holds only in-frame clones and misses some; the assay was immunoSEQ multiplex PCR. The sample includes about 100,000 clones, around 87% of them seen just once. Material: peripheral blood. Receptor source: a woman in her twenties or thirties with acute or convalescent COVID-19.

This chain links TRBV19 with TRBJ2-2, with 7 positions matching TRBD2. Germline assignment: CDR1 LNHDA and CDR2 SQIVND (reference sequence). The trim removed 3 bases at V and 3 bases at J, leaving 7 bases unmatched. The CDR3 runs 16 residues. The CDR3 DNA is TGTGCCAGTAGTATTGGGAGGGGACCGGACACCGGGGAGCTGTTTTTT. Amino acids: CASSIGRGPDTGELFF.

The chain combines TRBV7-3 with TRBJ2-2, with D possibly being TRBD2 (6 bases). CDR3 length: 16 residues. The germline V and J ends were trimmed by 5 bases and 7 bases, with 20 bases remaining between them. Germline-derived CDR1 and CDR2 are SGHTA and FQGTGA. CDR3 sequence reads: CASSPTGTPRVGELFF. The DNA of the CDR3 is TGTGCCAGCAGCCCCACCGGGACTCCCCGTGTCGGGGAGCTGTTTTTT.

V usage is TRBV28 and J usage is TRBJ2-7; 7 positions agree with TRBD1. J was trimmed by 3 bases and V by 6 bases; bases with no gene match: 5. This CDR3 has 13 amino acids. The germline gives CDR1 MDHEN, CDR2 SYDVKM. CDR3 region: CASRVGQHYEQYF. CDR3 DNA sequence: TGTGCCAGCAGGGTGGGACAGCACTACGAGCAGTACTTC.

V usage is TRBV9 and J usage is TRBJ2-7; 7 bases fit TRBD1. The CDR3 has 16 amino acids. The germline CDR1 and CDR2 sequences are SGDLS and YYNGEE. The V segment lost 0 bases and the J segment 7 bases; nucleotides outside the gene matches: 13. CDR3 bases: TGTGCCAGCAGCGTAGAGGGCCGGACAGGCTACGGAGAGCAGTACTTC. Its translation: CASSVEGRTGYGEQYF.

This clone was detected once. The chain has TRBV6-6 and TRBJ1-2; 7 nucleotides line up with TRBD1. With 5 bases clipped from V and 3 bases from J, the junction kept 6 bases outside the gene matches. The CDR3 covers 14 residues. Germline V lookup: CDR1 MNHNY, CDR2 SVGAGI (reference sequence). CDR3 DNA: TGTGCCAGCAGTCCAACACAGGGGCACTATGGCTACACCTTC. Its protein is CASSPTQGHYGYTF.

The CDR3 reads CASTPGVAPTDTQYF. CDR3 nucleotides: TGTGCCAGCACCCCCGGGGTAGCGCCGACAGATACGCAGTATTTT. The V and J genes are TRBV7-9 and TRBJ2-3; maybe TRBD2 (5 bases). CDR1 and CDR2 (germline): SEHNR, FQNEAQ (reference sequence). The V end was cut by 7 bases, the J end by 3 bases, with 17 bases between. The CDR3 spans 15 residues.

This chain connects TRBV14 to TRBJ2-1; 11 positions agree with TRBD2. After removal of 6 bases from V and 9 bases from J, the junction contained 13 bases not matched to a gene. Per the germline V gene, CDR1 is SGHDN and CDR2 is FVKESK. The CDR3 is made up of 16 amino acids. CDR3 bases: TGTGCCAGCAGTCCACTTCTAGCGGGGGGTATCATTGAGCAGTTCTTC. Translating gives CASSPLLAGGIIEQFF.

The CDR3 protein is CASSQVGGYEQFF. CDR3 DNA: TGTGCCAGCAGCCAAGTAGGAGGGTATGAGCAGTTCTTC. This rearrangement joins TRBV3-1 (or the pseudogene TRBV3-2) to TRBJ2-1, with D maybe TRBD2 (6 bases). The CDR3 runs 13 residues. Germline V gives CDR1 LGHDT, CDR2 YNNKEL (reference sequence). Trimming shortened V by 1 base and J by 8 bases, and 9 bases separated the two germline ends.

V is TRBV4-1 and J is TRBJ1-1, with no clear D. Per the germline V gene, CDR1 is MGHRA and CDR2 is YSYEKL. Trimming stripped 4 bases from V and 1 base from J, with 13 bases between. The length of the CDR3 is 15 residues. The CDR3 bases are TGCGCCAGCAGCCTCCCGCCCCCCGGGAACACTGAAGCTTTCTTT. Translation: CASSLPPPGNTEAFF.

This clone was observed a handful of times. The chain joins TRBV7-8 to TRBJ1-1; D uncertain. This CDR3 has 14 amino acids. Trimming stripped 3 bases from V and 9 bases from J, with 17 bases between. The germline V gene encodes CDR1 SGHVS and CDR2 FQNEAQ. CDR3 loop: CASSLPLMAPKAFF. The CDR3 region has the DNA TGTGCCAGCAGCTTGCCTCTTATGGCTCCAAAAGCTTTCTTT.

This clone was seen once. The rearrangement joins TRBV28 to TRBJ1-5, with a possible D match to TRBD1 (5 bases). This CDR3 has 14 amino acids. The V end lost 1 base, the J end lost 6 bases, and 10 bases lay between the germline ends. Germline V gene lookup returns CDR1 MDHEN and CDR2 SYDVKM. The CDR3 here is CASSLSGLGQPQHF. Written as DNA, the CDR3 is TGTGCCAGCAGTTTATCAGGGTTAGGTCAGCCCCAGCATTTT.

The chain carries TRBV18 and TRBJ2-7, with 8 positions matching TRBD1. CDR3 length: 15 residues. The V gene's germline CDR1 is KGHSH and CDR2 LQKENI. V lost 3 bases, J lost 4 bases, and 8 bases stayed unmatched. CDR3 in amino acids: CASSPRTGFRYEQYF. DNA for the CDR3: TGTGCCAGCTCACCCCGGACAGGGTTTAGGTACGAGCAGTACTTC.

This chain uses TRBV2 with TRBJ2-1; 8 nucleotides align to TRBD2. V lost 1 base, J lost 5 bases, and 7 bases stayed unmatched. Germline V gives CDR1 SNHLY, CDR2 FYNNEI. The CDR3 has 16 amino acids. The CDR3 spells CASSEDGLALNNEQFF. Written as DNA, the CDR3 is TGTGCCAGCAGTGAAGACGGACTAGCACTAAACAATGAGCAGTTCTTC. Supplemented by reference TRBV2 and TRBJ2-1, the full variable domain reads EPEVTQTPSHQVTQMGQEVILRCVPISNHLYFYWYRQILGQKVEFLVSFYNNEISEKSEIFDDQFSVERPDGSNFTLKIRSTKLEDSAMYFCASSEDGLALNNEQFFGPGTRLTVL.

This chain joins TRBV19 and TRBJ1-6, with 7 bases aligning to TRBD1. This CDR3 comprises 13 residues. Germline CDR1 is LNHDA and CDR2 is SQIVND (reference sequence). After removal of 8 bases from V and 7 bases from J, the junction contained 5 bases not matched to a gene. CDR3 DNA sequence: TGTGCCAGTTCCCCAGGGGGAAATTCACCCCTCCACTTT. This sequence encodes CASSPGGNSPLHF.

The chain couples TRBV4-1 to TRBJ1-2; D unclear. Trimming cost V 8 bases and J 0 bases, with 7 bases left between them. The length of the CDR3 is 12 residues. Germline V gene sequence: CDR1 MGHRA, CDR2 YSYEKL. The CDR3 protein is CASGGPNYGYTF. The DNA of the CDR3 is TGCGCCAGCGGTGGGCCTAACTATGGCTACACCTTC.

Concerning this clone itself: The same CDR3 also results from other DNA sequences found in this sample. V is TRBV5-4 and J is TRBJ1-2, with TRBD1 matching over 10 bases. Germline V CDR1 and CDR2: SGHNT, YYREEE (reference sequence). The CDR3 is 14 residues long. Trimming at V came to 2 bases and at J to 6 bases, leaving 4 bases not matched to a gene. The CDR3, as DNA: TGTGCCAGCAGCTTCGGGACAGGGGTCGATGGCTACACCTTC. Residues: CASSFGTGVDGYTF.

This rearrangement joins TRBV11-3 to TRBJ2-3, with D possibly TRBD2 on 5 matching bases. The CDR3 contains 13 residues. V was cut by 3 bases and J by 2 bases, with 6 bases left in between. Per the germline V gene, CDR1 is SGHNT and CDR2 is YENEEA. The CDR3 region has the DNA TGTGCCAGCAGCTTGAGGGCCACAGATACGCAGTATTTT. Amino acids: CASSLRATDTQYF.

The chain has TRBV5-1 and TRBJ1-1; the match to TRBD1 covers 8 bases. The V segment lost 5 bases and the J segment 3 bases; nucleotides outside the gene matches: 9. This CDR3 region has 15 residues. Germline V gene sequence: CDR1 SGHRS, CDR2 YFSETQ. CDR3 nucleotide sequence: TGCGCCAGCAGACTAACCCAGGGGGCAGACACTGAAGCTTTCTTT. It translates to CASRLTQGADTEAFF.